Included here is one TCR beta chain sequence, with context. Germline CDR1 SGHVS, CDR2 FQNEAQ. The V segment lost 5 bases and the J segment 3 bases; nucleotides outside the gene matches: 7. The CDR3 has 14 amino acids. The sample belongs to a study of blood T cell repertoires in COVID-19. Assay: immunoSEQ multiplex PCR; the TCRdb copy retains only in-frame clones and omits some. There are some 350,000 clones in the sample; more than 70% occur only once, and around 3% lies in the top ten. This receptor was obtained from a young man with active or convalescent COVID-19. Sample: peripheral blood. The chain combines TRBV7-8 with TRBJ2-7, with 7 positions matching TRBD2. In nucleotides, the CDR3 is TGTGCCAGCAGCATGGAAGCGGGGATCTACGAGCAGTACTTC. It yields the protein CASSMEAGIYEQYF.